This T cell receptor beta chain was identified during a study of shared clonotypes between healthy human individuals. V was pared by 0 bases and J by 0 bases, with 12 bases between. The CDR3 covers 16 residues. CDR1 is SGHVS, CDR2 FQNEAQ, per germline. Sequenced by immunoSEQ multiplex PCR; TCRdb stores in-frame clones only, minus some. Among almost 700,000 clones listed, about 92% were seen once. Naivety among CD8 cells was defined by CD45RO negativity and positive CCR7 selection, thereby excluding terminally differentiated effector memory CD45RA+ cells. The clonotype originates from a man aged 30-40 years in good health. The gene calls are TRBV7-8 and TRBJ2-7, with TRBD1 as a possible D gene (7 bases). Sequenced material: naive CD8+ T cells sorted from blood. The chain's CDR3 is CASSLAPRDSSYEQYF. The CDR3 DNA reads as TGTGCCAGCAGCTTAGCCCCGCGGGACAGCTCCTACGAGCAGTACTTC.